A single sample is the source of the 27 T cell receptor beta chains below, sequenced in a study of blood T cell repertoires in COVID-19. Repertoires were generated with immunoSEQ multiplex PCR, while TCRdb's copy carries only in-frame clones and drops some. The repertoire holds 190,000 or so clones, roughly 78% seen once, with 2.5% to 3.5% in the top ten. Sequenced input: peripheral blood. These receptors were collected from a woman aged 80 or over with active or convalescent COVID-19.

J is TRBJ2-3 and V is TRBV24-1, with TRBD2 matching 7 bases. Per germline, CDR1 KGHDR and CDR2 SFDVKD. V lost 2 bases and J lost 2; bases outside the gene matches: 6. The CDR3 is made up of 16 amino acids. The CDR3 is CATSDYAGENTDTQYF. The CDR3 DNA follows: TGTGCCACCAGTGATTACGCGGGGGAAAACACAGATACGCAGTATTTT.

This chain uses TRBV5-4 with TRBJ1-5; possibly TRBD1 for D (5 bases). The CDR3 covers 15 residues. Trimming cost V 4 bases and J 6 bases, with 17 bases left between them. The germline gives CDR1 SGHNT, CDR2 YYREEE (reference sequence). Written as DNA, the CDR3 is TGTGCCAGCAGCCCAACGCCCGGGGGGGGTCAGCCCCAGCATTTT. Translation gives CASSPTPGGGQPQHF.

The DNA of the CDR3 is TGCGCCAGCAGCCCCGAGATCCCCCGGGGGGGATTCGCAGATACGCAGTATTTT. Protein sequence: CASSPEIPRGGFADTQYF. This chain joins TRBV4-3 and TRBJ2-3, with 8 bases that match TRBD2. The length of the CDR3 is 18 residues. V gave up 4 bases and J gave up 4 bases; unmatched junction bases: 16. Germline V gene sequence: CDR1 LGHNA, CDR2 YSLEER.

This chain connects TRBV11-2 to TRBJ1-2; TRBD1 matches 9 bases. This CDR3 comprises 16 residues. Germline V gene data show CDR1 as SGHAT and CDR2 as FQNNGV. Trimming at V came to 0 bases and at J to 4 bases, leaving 6 bases not matched to a gene. This CDR3 reads CASSLDGGTGSYGYTF. CDR3 bases: TGTGCCAGCAGCTTAGATGGCGGGACAGGGAGCTATGGCTACACCTTC.

This clone has just a few counts. The chain joins TRBV4-1 to TRBJ1-5; 8 positions match TRBD1. There are 16 residues in the CDR3. Looked up from germline, CDR1 is MGHRA and CDR2 is YSYEKL. The V and J ends lost 1 base and 7 bases, in that order; junction bases with no gene match: 9. CDR3 in DNA: TGCGCCAGCAGCCAAGTTCTAGGACAGGGTGGACAGCCCCAGCATTTT. This translates into CASSQVLGQGGQPQHF.

The chain couples TRBV9 to TRBJ2-4; D uncertain. Germline CDR1 SGDLS, CDR2 YYNGEE. The ends were cut back, 0 bases at V and 5 bases at J, with 9 bases in the middle. The CDR3 has 14 amino acids. The DNA for the CDR3 is TGTGCCAGCAGCGTAGCTTTGGCAGAAAACATTCAGTACTTC. Translation gives CASSVALAENIQYF.

This clone showed up just once. The rearrangement uses TRBV5-1 and TRBJ2-7; TRBD1 might be the D (6 bases). Germline values: CDR1 SGHRS, CDR2 YFSETQ. V was trimmed by 0 bases and J by 7 bases, leaving 14 bases between them. This CDR3 contains 14 residues. This CDR3 reads CASSLVDREGEQYF. CDR3 nucleotide sequence: TGCGCCAGCAGCTTGGTGGACAGAGAGGGAGAGCAGTACTTC.

This clone was recorded once. The V gene is TRBV29-1, the J gene TRBJ2-1, with 7 bases matching TRBD1. The CDR3 runs 12 residues. V was pared by 6 bases and J by 7 bases, with 6 bases of the junction left unmatched. Germline V gene lookup returns CDR1 SQVTM and CDR2 ANQGSEA. CDR3 loop: CSVAGTDNEQFF. DNA of the CDR3: TGCAGCGTAGCCGGGACAGATAATGAGCAGTTCTTC.

CDR3 sequence reads: CASSYKGRGSYEQYF. The CDR3 region has the DNA TGTGCCAGCAGCTACAAGGGCCGGGGATCCTACGAGCAGTACTTC. The chain is built from TRBV5-4 and TRBJ2-7, with D possibly being TRBD2 (5 bases). The germline CDR1 and CDR2 sequences are SGHNT and YYREEE (reference sequence). The V and J ends lost 3 bases and 1 base respectively, with 14 bases between them. CDR3 length equals 15 residues.

The gene calls are TRBV5-1 and TRBJ2-1; 8 bases fit TRBD1. CDR1 and CDR2 (germline): SGHRS, YFSETQ. V lost 3 bases to trimming and J lost 5 bases; unmatched junction nucleotides: 10. The CDR3 runs to 16 residues. The CDR3 here is CASSWTGPVQNNEQFF. In DNA, the CDR3 is TGCGCCAGCAGCTGGACAGGGCCTGTCCAGAACAATGAGCAGTTCTTC. Using reference TRBV5-1 and TRBJ2-1 for the parts outside the CDR3, the full variable domain is KAGVTQTPRYLIKTRGQQVTLSCSPISGHRSVSWYQQTPGQGLQFLFEYFSETQRNKGNFPGRFSGRQFSNSRSEMNVSTLELGDSALYLCASSWTGPVQNNEQFFGPGTRLTVL.

Remarks on this clone: The sample contains more than one DNA sequence encoding this CDR3. The rearrangement uses TRBV6-6 and TRBJ1-2; 7 bases line up with TRBD1. The CDR3 is 14 amino acids. Germline V gene data show CDR1 as MNHNY and CDR2 as SVGAGI (reference sequence). V dropped 6 bases and J dropped 0; count of bases not matched to a gene: 4. The CDR3 DNA is TGTGCCAGCAGACCCGGGACAGCTAACTATGGCTACACCTTC. This translates into CASRPGTANYGYTF.

In its sample, this clone was seen once. This sample includes further DNA sequences coding for the same CDR3. This chain joins TRBV6-2 or TRBV6-3 and TRBJ2-5; D gene unclear. V was clipped by 5 bases and J by 5 bases, with 3 bases between them. The CDR3 length is 10 residues. Germline loops: CDR1 MNHEY, CDR2 SVGEGT. For the CDR3, the DNA is TGTGCCAGCAGTCGTGAGACCCAGTACTTC. Protein sequence: CASSRETQYF.

The rearrangement joins TRBV24-1 to TRBJ2-7; D perhaps matches TRBD2 (5 bases). Germline CDR1 reads KGHDR; CDR2 reads SFDVKD. V lost 6 bases and J lost 7, with 18 bases in between. The CDR3 contains 14 residues. CDR3 DNA sequence: TGTGCCACCAGTCGATCCGGGGTCGGTGGGGAGCAGTACTTC. This gives the protein CATSRSGVGGEQYF.

CDR3 sequence (DNA): TGTGCCACTTCAGATAGGTCCCAGGGTGGCGAGACCCAGTACTTC. It is translated as CATSDRSQGGETQYF. The chain uses TRBV3-1 (or the pseudogene TRBV3-2) and TRBJ2-5; maybe TRBD1 (5 bases). The CDR3 loop spans 15 amino acids. The germline CDR1 and CDR2 sequences are LGHDT and YNNKEL (reference sequence). The V end lost 10 bases, the J end lost 5 bases, and 23 bases lay between the germline ends.

The chain is built from TRBV5-6 and TRBJ2-7; 8 bases match TRBD1. This CDR3 region has 15 residues. In germline, CDR1 is SGHDT, CDR2 YYEEEE. V dropped 0 bases and J dropped 5; count of bases not matched to a gene: 7. This chain's CDR3 is CASSLDGQGRDEQYF. The CDR3 DNA is TGTGCCAGCAGCTTGGACGGACAGGGTCGGGACGAGCAGTACTTC.

The V and J genes are TRBV4-3 and TRBJ2-5; maybe TRBD2 (5 bases). The CDR3 extends over 13 amino acids. CDR1 is LGHNA, CDR2 YSLEER, per germline. Trimming cost V 4 bases and J 2 bases, with 8 bases left between them. The DNA for the CDR3 is TGCGCCAGCAGCCGGACTCGACAAGAGACCCAGTACTTC. This translates into CASSRTRQETQYF.

This chain connects TRBV6-2 or TRBV6-3 to TRBJ2-3; possible D gene TRBD2, 6 bases. Between the trimmed V and J ends, which lost 0 bases and 3 bases, there was a span of 10 bases. Looked up from germline, CDR1 is MNHEY and CDR2 is SVGEGT. This CDR3 region has 15 residues. The CDR3 reads CASSYSRRGTDTQYF. CDR3 coding DNA: TGTGCCAGCAGTTACTCGAGGAGGGGTACAGATACGCAGTATTTT.

As regards this clone: The sample holds other DNA sequences that translate to the same CDR3. The CDR3 protein is CASSPLSTGELFF. As DNA, the CDR3 is TGTGCCAGCTCACCACTCTCGACCGGGGAGCTGTTTTTT. The V call is TRBV18, the J call TRBJ2-2; D remains ambiguous. CDR3 length: 13 amino acids. Germline CDR1 KGHSH, CDR2 LQKENI. V was clipped by 1 base and J by 5 bases, with 5 bases between them.

V is TRBV20-1 and J is TRBJ2-1, with 8 bases aligning to TRBD1. V shed 7 bases and J 6 bases; nucleotides not matched to a gene: 2. The CDR3 contains 11 residues. Germline lookup yields CDR1 DFQATT and CDR2 SNEGSKA (reference sequence). This chain's CDR3 is CSGTGGNEQFF. The DNA of the CDR3 is TGCAGTGGAACAGGGGGCAATGAGCAGTTCTTC.

This chain joins TRBV9 and TRBJ1-2; TRBD1 matches 9 bases. The CDR3 totals 15 residues. V was pared by 0 bases and J by 2 bases, with 2 bases of the junction left unmatched. Germline CDR1 is SGDLS and CDR2 is YYNGEE. CDR3 amino acids: CASSVGQGGNYGYTF. In DNA form, the CDR3 reads TGTGCCAGCAGCGTAGGACAGGGGGGGAACTATGGCTACACCTTC.

This chain links TRBV6-6 with TRBJ2-5, with TRBD2 matching over 11 bases. The CDR3 runs 14 residues. The germline V gene encodes CDR1 MNHNY and CDR2 SVGAGI (reference sequence). Trimming took 7 bases from V and 5 from J; bases not matched to a gene: 6. DNA of the CDR3: TGTGCCAGCATTAGTAGCGGGGGGGCTGAGACCCAGTACTTC. Its translation: CASISSGGAETQYF.

This clone was picked up one time. J is TRBJ2-7 and V is TRBV19, with 7 bases matching TRBD1. This CDR3 region has 13 residues. Germline loops: CDR1 LNHDA, CDR2 SQIVND (reference sequence). V was clipped by 5 bases and J by 4 bases; unmatched bases: 5. The CDR3 nucleotides read TGTGCCAGTAGTTCCGGACAGGAGTACGAGCAGTACTTC. It codes for CASSSGQEYEQYF.

This clone was detected a few times. The chain combines TRBV7-8 with TRBJ2-2; tentative D call: TRBD1 (5 bases). This CDR3 region has 15 residues. Germline CDR1 reads SGHVS; CDR2 reads FQNEAQ. Deletions cut 5 bases from V and 1 base from J, with 11 bases between. As DNA, the CDR3 is TGTGCCAGCAGCCCCCAGGGCATGAACACCGGGGAGCTGTTTTTT. Amino acids: CASSPQGMNTGELFF.

The CDR3 protein is CASRKQGDGNQPQHF. The CDR3 bases are TGTGCCAGCAGAAAACAGGGGGATGGCAATCAGCCCCAGCATTTT. The chain recombines TRBV2 with TRBJ1-5; 8 nucleotides line up with TRBD1. The CDR3 has 15 residues. V lost 6 bases to trimming and J lost 2 bases; unmatched junction nucleotides: 6. Germline V lookup: CDR1 SNHLY, CDR2 FYNNEI.

The chain links TRBV28 to TRBJ1-2, with 10 positions matching TRBD1. Looked up from germline, CDR1 is MDHEN and CDR2 is SYDVKM. V lost 3 bases to trimming and J lost 4 bases; unmatched junction nucleotides: 5. The CDR3 runs 15 residues. The CDR3 region is CASSFRDRGPYGYTF. Here the CDR3 DNA reads TGTGCCAGCAGTTTCCGGGACAGGGGCCCCTATGGCTACACCTTC.

V is TRBV19 and J is TRBJ1-5; D is perhaps TRBD1 (6 bases). The CDR3 is 16 amino acids. With 2 bases removed from V and 4 bases from J, the gap between germline ends came to 15 bases. The germline V gene encodes CDR1 LNHDA and CDR2 SQIVND (reference sequence). The CDR3 reads CASSIRGREQNQPQHF. In DNA, the CDR3 is TGTGCCAGTAGTATAAGGGGGAGGGAACAGAATCAGCCCCAGCATTTT.

The chain employs TRBV6-5 and TRBJ1-5; 7 bases fit TRBD1. Germline assignment: CDR1 MNHEY and CDR2 SVGAGI. The CDR3 is 15 residues long. Unmatched junction bases numbered 13, after V lost 8 bases and J lost 6 bases. CDR3: CASGWTGGGVQPQHF. CDR3 DNA: TGTGCCAGCGGCTGGACAGGCGGGGGGGTTCAGCCCCAGCATTTT.